Following are 29 T cell receptor beta chains from one sample sequenced in a study of CD8+CD57+ T cells in acquired aplastic anemia (dated by TCRdb to the late 2010s). Sequencing relied on an Illumina HiSeq 2000. Genomic DNA was used as template for profiling of TCR beta VDJ combinations and CDR3 sequences. Through fastp at Q25 and MiXCR, TCRdb rebuilt clones from the public reads, retaining in-frame beta chains. Duplicate CDR3 protein sequences are folded into a single record with the most common DNA and genes. This sample comprises 150,000 to 200,000 distinct CDR3 sequences, about 60% of them detected only once. Together, the top ten hold over 40% of the sample. Source material: sorted CD4+, CD8+, or CD8+CD57+ T cells (not recorded which) from PBMCs. Every receptor here comes from a human donor in good health.

V gene TRBV2 combines with J gene TRBJ2-1; D gene unclear. The CDR3 sequence is 14 residues long. Germline assignment: CDR1 SNHLY and CDR2 FYNNEI. Trimming shortened V by 3 bases and J by 0 bases, and 6 bases separated the two germline ends. CDR3: CASSDTSSYNEQFF. CDR3 DNA sequence: TGTGCCAGCAGTGATACCAGCTCCTACAATGAGCAGTTCTTC.

The genes are TRBV7-2 and TRBJ2-1; 9 bases match TRBD2. The CDR3 is 17 residues long. Germline loops: CDR1 SGHTA, CDR2 FQGNSA. The V and J ends lost 5 bases and 7 bases, in that order; junction bases with no gene match: 15. CDR3 sequence (DNA): TGTGCCAGCAGCAGATCCCTAGGGCGGGGGGGCCAGAATGAGCAGTTCTTC. Amino acid sequence: CASSRSLGRGGQNEQFF.

The chain carries TRBV5-1 and TRBJ2-7; D is perhaps TRBD2 (5 bases). CDR1 is SGHRS, CDR2 YFSETQ, per germline. This CDR3 is built from 15 residues. V shed 2 bases and J shed 0 bases, with 12 bases lying between them. CDR3 sequence: CASSFRSGSSYEQYF. CDR3 sequence (DNA): TGCGCCAGCAGCTTCAGATCGGGAAGCTCCTACGAGCAGTACTTC. Combining the CDR3 with reference TRBV5-1 and TRBJ2-7 gives the whole variable domain KAGVTQTPRYLIKTRGQQVTLSCSPISGHRSVSWYQQTPGQGLQFLFEYFSETQRNKGNFPGRFSGRQFSNSRSEMNVSTLELGDSALYLCASSFRSGSSYEQYFGPGTRLTVT.

This clonotype has more than one count but fewer than ten. The rearrangement uses TRBV24-1 and TRBJ2-3; D gene unclear. The end of the DNA fits TRBJ1-5 better, so the J call may be wrong. The germline CDR1 and CDR2 sequences are KGHDR and SFDVKD. This CDR3 has 16 amino acids. CDR3 nucleotides: TGTGCCACCAGTGATAGAGCCGGAGGGAGCACAGATACGCAGCATTTT. This sequence encodes CATSDRAGGSTDTQHF.

The chain combines TRBV7-2 with TRBJ1-1; a weak D match, TRBD1 (6 bases). Trimming pared 5 bases from V and 7 bases from J, leaving 17 bases between. Germline lookup yields CDR1 SGHTA and CDR2 FQGNSA. This CDR3 is 14 amino acids long. CDR3: CASSPWGGQDEAFF. CDR3 coding DNA: TGTGCCAGCAGCCCCTGGGGGGGCCAGGATGAAGCTTTCTTT.

The V call is TRBV9, the J call TRBJ2-7; 7 positions agree with TRBD2. The V gene's germline CDR1 is SGDLS and CDR2 YYNGEE. CDR3 size: 15 residues. J lost 3 bases, V lost 0 bases, and 6 bases had no gene match. The CDR3 sequence: CASSVGAGGGYEQYF. As DNA, the CDR3 is TGTGCCAGCAGCGTAGGGGCCGGCGGGGGCTACGAGCAGTACTTC.

As to this clonotype: This may come from a read error, since a much larger clone is one base off. J is TRBJ1-1 and V is TRBV9; tentative D call: TRBD1 (5 bases). V was trimmed by 5 bases and J by 1 base, leaving 21 bases between them. The germline V gene has CDR1 SGDLS and CDR2 YYNGEE. The CDR3 length is 17 residues. As DNA, the CDR3 is TGTGCCAGCAGTACCTCCCACGGGGGGGGACCGAACACTGAAGCTTTCTTT. It translates to CASSTSHGGGPNTEAFF.

Comments on this clonotype: This sequence may be a read error, since a much larger clone differs from it by one base. V usage is TRBV2 and J usage is TRBJ2-1; possible D gene TRBD2, 5 bases. V lost 7 bases to trimming and J lost 6 bases, with 19 bases between them. Per germline, CDR1 SNHLY and CDR2 FYNNEI. The CDR3 is 15 amino acids. The CDR3 here is CASKTADTDCNEQFF. In DNA, the CDR3 is TGTGCCAGCAAAACAGCGGATACAGACTGCAATGAGCAGTTCTTC.

The chain recombines TRBV4-1 with TRBJ2-1; D is tentatively TRBD1 or TRBD2 (5 bases each). Trimming left V 3 bases short and J 9 bases short, with 9 bases between. CDR1 and CDR2 (germline): MGHRA, YSYEKL. The CDR3 runs to 12 residues. CDR3 DNA: TGCGCCAGCAGCCACGAGAGGGGTGAGCAGTTCTTC. Translation gives CASSHERGEQFF.

The chain employs TRBV20-1 and TRBJ1-6; D gene ambiguous. Trimming pared 0 bases from V and 7 bases from J, leaving 19 bases between. The CDR3 is made up of 17 amino acids. Germline CDR1 DFQATT, CDR2 SNEGSKA (reference sequence). The CDR3 coding sequence is TGCAGTGCTAGAGATGGAGGCGGTGGGCGGAACAATTCACCCCTCCACTTT. Its translation: CSARDGGGGRNNSPLHF.

The chain uses TRBV11-2 and TRBJ1-1; D gene ambiguous. V lost 5 bases and J lost 4, with 17 bases in between. CDR1 is SGHAT, CDR2 FQNNGV, per germline. The CDR3 length is 15 residues. CDR3 residues: CASSLLKGGGTEAFF. The CDR3 DNA follows: TGTGCCAGCAGCCTACTTAAGGGAGGTGGCACTGAAGCTTTCTTT.

This chain connects TRBV12-3 or TRBV12-4 to TRBJ1-2; 8 bases align to TRBD1. The trim removed 4 bases at V and 6 bases at J, leaving 4 bases unmatched. The CDR3 length is 13 residues. The CDR3 region is CASSWTGYDGYTF. The CDR3 DNA reads as TGTGCCAGCAGTTGGACAGGGTATGATGGCTACACCTTC.

This sequence joins TRBV20-1 and TRBJ1-5; no clear D. This CDR3 region has 15 residues. V lost 0 bases to trimming and J lost 1 base, with 10 bases between them. CDR1 DFQATT and CDR2 SNEGSKA come from the germline V gene (reference sequence). The CDR3 region has the DNA TGCAGTGCTAGAGATCGAGGTGGAAGCAATCAGCCCCAGCATTTT. This translates into CSARDRGGSNQPQHF.

The J gene is TRBJ1-1, the V gene TRBV9; TRBD1 matches 9 bases. V lost 0 bases and J lost 4; bases outside the gene matches: 4. The CDR3 loop spans 15 amino acids. CDR1 is SGDLS and CDR2 is YYNGEE in the germline V gene. This CDR3 reads CASSVGTGAGTEAFF. The CDR3 DNA reads TGTGCCAGCAGCGTAGGGACAGGGGCCGGCACTGAAGCTTTCTTT.

This clonotype was seen more than once but under ten times. The rearrangement joins TRBV30 to TRBJ1-3; D call uncertain. CDR1 and CDR2 (germline): GTSNPN, SVGIG (reference sequence). The CDR3 totals 14 residues. The V and J ends lost 1 base and 2 bases respectively, with 9 bases between them. The CDR3 region has the DNA TGTGCCTGGAGTGAGACCGCCCCTGGAAACACCATATATTTT. Its protein product is CAWSETAPGNTIYF.

With respect to this clonotype: One junction end disagrees with the germline gene, perhaps due to a read error. The chain employs TRBV28 and TRBJ2-5; D remains ambiguous. Germline V gives CDR1 MDHEN, CDR2 SYDVKM. The CDR3 totals 15 residues. CDR3 DNA sequence: TGTGCCAGCAGTTTATCCTTCCGCTCTGGAGAGCCCCAGTACTTC. Its translation is CASSLSFRSGEPQYF.

This clonotype has a handful of counts. CDR3 sequence: CATRTGRLYYEQYF. Written as DNA, the CDR3 is TGTGCCACCAGAACGGGACGGCTGTACTACGAGCAGTACTTC. The chain links TRBV24-1 to TRBJ2-7, with D perhaps matching TRBD1 or TRBD2 (5 bases each). Germline V gives CDR1 KGHDR, CDR2 SFDVKD. V lost 7 bases to trimming and J lost 3 bases, with 15 bases between them. This CDR3 region has 14 residues.

The rearrangement uses TRBV7-3 and TRBJ2-7; tentatively, D is TRBD2 (5 bases). There are 13 residues in the CDR3. Germline-derived CDR1 and CDR2 are SGHTA and FQGTGA. V dropped 3 bases and J dropped 7 bases, with 13 bases sitting between them. In DNA form, the CDR3 reads TGTGCCAGCAGCTTCACGGGATTCGGGGAGCAGTACTTC. Translated, it gives CASSFTGFGEQYF.

This chain connects TRBV20-1 to TRBJ2-7, with 7 bases aligning to TRBD2. Per germline, CDR1 DFQATT and CDR2 SNEGSKA (reference sequence). CDR3 length: 11 amino acids. CDR3 sequence: CGGTTSYEQYF. CDR3 coding DNA: TGCGGGGGGACTACCTCCTACGAGCAGTACTTC.

This clonotype was observed a single time. Germline is not matched at one junction end, which may reflect a read error. The J gene is TRBJ2-7, the V gene TRBV10-2; 8 bases are a match to TRBD1. This CDR3 has 16 residues. Germline lookup yields CDR1 WSHSY and CDR2 SAAADI. CDR3 region: CASSYSIGQGSHEQYF. CDR3 DNA sequence: TGTGCCAGCAGTTACTCAATAGGACAGGGTTCACACGAGCAGTACTTC.

This chain joins TRBV20-1 and TRBJ2-7; D uncertain. Germline values: CDR1 DFQATT, CDR2 SNEGSKA (reference sequence). The CDR3 loop spans 13 amino acids. V was cut by 2 bases and J by 4 bases, with 12 bases left in between. CDR3 DNA sequence: TGCAGTGCTAGATCATTTGGTCGGTACGAGCAGTACTTC. Translating it yields CSARSFGRYEQYF.

The chain is built from TRBV15 and TRBJ2-1, with 7 bases lining up with TRBD1. The CDR3 is made up of 12 amino acids. From germline, CDR1 is LNHNV and CDR2 YYDKDF (reference sequence). V lost 9 bases to trimming and J lost 8 bases; unmatched junction nucleotides: 7. The CDR3 loop reads CATSRGRDEQFF. For the CDR3, the DNA is TGTGCCACTTCAAGGGGGCGGGATGAGCAGTTCTTC.

This clonotype was counted at least ten times. The rearrangement joins TRBV14 to TRBJ1-1, with D hard to call. V lost 1 base and J 0 bases, leaving 12 bases between the germline ends. The germline V gene has CDR1 SGHDN and CDR2 FVKESK. This CDR3 is 16 amino acids long. DNA for the CDR3: TGTGCCAGCAGCCAAGGTGCCAGCATGATGAACACTGAAGCTTTCTTT. Its protein product is CASSQGASMMNTEAFF. The full variable domain, with the rest looked up from reference TRBV14 and TRBJ1-1, is EAGVTQFPSHSVIEKGQTVTLRCDPISGHDNLYWYRRVMGKEIKFLLHFVKESKQDESGMPNNRFLAERTGGTYSTLKVQPAELEDSGVYFCASSQGASMMNTEAFFGQGTRLTVV.

The chain carries TRBV7-2 and TRBJ2-1, with D perhaps being TRBD1 or TRBD2 (6 bases each). This CDR3 region has 14 residues. V was cut by 2 bases and J by 6 bases, with 11 bases left in between. Germline loops: CDR1 SGHTA, CDR2 FQGNSA. The CDR3 DNA follows: TGTGCCAGCAGCTTATACAAGGGGGGCAATGAGCAGTTCTTC. It translates to CASSLYKGGNEQFF.

V is TRBV29-1 and J is TRBJ2-5; D assignment may be TRBD1 or TRBD2 (5 bases each). V was shortened by 6 bases and J by 3 bases, with 20 bases between the two germline ends. CDR3 size: 15 residues. Germline lookup yields CDR1 SQVTM and CDR2 ANQGSEA. CDR3 residues: CSVTVTGTMKETQYF. CDR3 nucleotides: TGCAGCGTGACAGTAACCGGGACGATGAAAGAGACCCAGTACTTC.

This rearrangement joins TRBV2 to TRBJ1-2, with 9 positions matching TRBD1. CDR1 and CDR2 (germline): SNHLY, FYNNEI. The V segment lost 3 bases and the J segment 4 bases; nucleotides outside the gene matches: 9. This CDR3 spans 16 amino acids. The CDR3 reads CASSDGTGPPGYGYTF. The DNA for the CDR3 is TGTGCCAGCAGTGATGGGACAGGGCCTCCGGGCTATGGCTACACCTTC.

The chain combines TRBV20-1 with TRBJ2-7; D is unclear. Germline CDR1 is DFQATT and CDR2 is SNEGSKA (reference sequence). This CDR3 region has 13 residues. Trimming cost V 1 base and J 3 bases, with 10 bases left between them. The CDR3 spells CSARGVGFYEQYF. The DNA for the CDR3 is TGCAGTGCTAGAGGGGTAGGGTTCTACGAGCAGTACTTC.

The table lists this clonotype with a few counts. The V and J genes are TRBV18 and TRBJ1-4; possible D gene TRBD1, 5 bases. This CDR3 has 15 amino acids. Germline loops: CDR1 KGHSH, CDR2 LQKENI. V gave up 3 bases and J gave up 3 bases, with 11 bases separating them. The DNA of the CDR3 is TGTGCCAGCTCACCGGCGGGGGGACCTAATGAAAAACTGTTTTTT. It specifies CASSPAGGPNEKLFF.

This clonotype was picked up many times. V is TRBV10-3 and J is TRBJ2-5, with unresolved D. V lost 0 bases and J 0 bases, leaving 8 bases between the germline ends. Per germline, CDR1 ENHRY and CDR2 SYGVKD. CDR3 length equals 15 residues. CDR3 coding DNA: TGTGCCATCAGTGAGTCGAAAGGGTACCAAGAGACCCAGTACTTC. Translation gives CAISESKGYQETQYF.